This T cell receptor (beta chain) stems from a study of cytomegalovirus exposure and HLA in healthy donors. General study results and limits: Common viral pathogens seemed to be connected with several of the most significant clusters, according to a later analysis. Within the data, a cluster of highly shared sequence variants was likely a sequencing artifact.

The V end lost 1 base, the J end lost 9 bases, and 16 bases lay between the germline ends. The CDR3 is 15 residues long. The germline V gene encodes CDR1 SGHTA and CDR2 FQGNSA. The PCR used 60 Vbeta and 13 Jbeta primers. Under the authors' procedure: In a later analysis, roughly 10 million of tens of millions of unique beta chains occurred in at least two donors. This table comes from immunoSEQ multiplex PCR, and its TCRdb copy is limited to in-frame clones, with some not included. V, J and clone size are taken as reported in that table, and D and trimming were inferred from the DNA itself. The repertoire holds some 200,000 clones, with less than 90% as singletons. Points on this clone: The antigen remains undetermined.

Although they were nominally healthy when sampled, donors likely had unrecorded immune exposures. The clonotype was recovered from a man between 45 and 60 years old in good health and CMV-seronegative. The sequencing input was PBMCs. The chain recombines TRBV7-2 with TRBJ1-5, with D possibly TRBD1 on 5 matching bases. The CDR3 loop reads CASSLGLLRGRPQHF. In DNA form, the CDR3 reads TGTGCCAGCAGCTTAGGGCTCCTGCGGGGCAGGCCCCAGCATTTT.